A selection of T cell receptor delta chains follows, all from one sample in a study of γδ T cells in repeated Plasmodium falciparum infection. TCRdb re-called the multiplex PCR reads via CATT. The sample has under 60,000 delta-chain clones; roughly 1.5% are singletons. Material for sequencing was gamma-delta T cells from blood. These TCRs come from a pool of human donors (malaria-infected and uninfected, not separated). Each CDR3 is given without its conserved first and last residue. The D gene is left open where the match is weak. Not every row has a clone size; where given, it reads once, few, many or a size class.

cdr3_aa j_call clone_size d_call v_call
ALGGPSTRGFGDKLI TRDJ1 many - TRDV1
ALGVSRRYWGTKNSTDKLI TRDJ1 many TRDD3 TRDV1
ACDAIASLSFSKKLI TRDJ1 many - TRDV2
ALGELDAAGYAFYTDKLI TRDJ1 many TRDD3 TRDV1
ALGEPLWSGSYTDKLI TRDJ1 many - TRDV1
ALGVGVRRYTDKLI TRDJ1 many - TRDV1
ALGEISRYWGTERDTDKLI TRDJ1 many TRDD3 TRDV1
ALGSLRLGDGLIGSDKLI TRDJ1 many TRDD3 TRDV1
ALGVLGLPAYWGIRVDDKLI TRDJ1 many TRDD3 TRDV1
ACEGLPRSGGYGYTDKLI TRDJ1 medium-sized TRDD3 TRDV2
ACDFLLGDTPPYTDKLI TRDJ1 medium-sized TRDD3 TRDV2
ACDVLGAPYTDKLI TRDJ1 medium-sized TRDD3 TRDV2
ALGELGRPHYWEINFGDKLI TRDJ1 many - TRDV1
ALGEFIQFEPGGYFKVEPFPNVADKLI TRDJ1 many TRDD3 TRDV1
ALGYFLRGIRSYTDKLI TRDJ1 few TRDD3 TRDV1
ALGLPQTYTDKLI TRDJ1 medium-sized - TRDV1
ACDKWGIRKYTDKLI TRDJ1 medium-sized TRDD3 TRDV2
ALGEKAILGEIYTDKLI TRDJ1 medium-sized TRDD3 TRDV1
ALGELAPPWGHRTDKLI TRDJ1 many - TRDV1
ACDTLPPVGGYEGTDKLI TRDJ1 many TRDD3 TRDV2
AATGWLGIDLYTDKLI TRDJ1 many - TRAV29/DV5
ALEASPFTGGYTSARPLI TRDJ4 many TRDD3 TRDV1
AFPHLLLRLGATWGDKLI TRDJ1 medium-sized TRDD3 TRDV3
ACDKLGDTSDTDKLI TRDJ1 many TRDD3 TRDV2
ALGRWGRRYKLI TRDJ1 medium-sized - TRDV1
ALGELVGGANKLI TRDJ1 few - TRDV1
AFSPPYLLQVLGHQARPLI TRDJ4 few - TRDV3
ACDFVLGDTHTDKLI TRDJ1 many TRDD3 TRDV2
ALGEPSLRGIPSYTDKLI TRDJ1 - TRDD3 TRDV1
AYRSHDLWGYKLI TRDJ1 many - TRAV38-2/DV8
ALGGLPTPRLYWDAMNTDKLI TRDJ1 many TRDD2 TRDV1
ALEERSRPTGMYTDKLI TRDJ1 many - TRDV1
ACDSVLMGTGGYAHTDKLI TRDJ1 medium-sized TRDD3 TRDV2
ALGEPRPFPLLYWGIADKLI TRDJ1 - TRDD3 TRDV1
ALGATHFGAWGSPFCKLI TRDJ1 many TRDD3 TRDV1
ALGELDLTKYWGICTDKLI TRDJ1 many TRDD3 TRDV1
ALGESAPPTTGDKLI TRDJ1 many - TRDV1
ALGESVSKYWGILPMYTDKLI TRDJ1 many TRDD3 TRDV1
ACDTLTGGLSYTDKLI TRDJ1 medium-sized TRDD3 TRDV2
ACDTGIYRITDKLI TRDJ1 medium-sized - TRDV2
AISGDKLI TRDJ1 many - TRDV3
ALGGGLPTFPGDSYTDKLI TRDJ1 medium-sized TRDD2 TRDV1
ALGDYHRPTYDWTGATDKLI TRDJ1 medium-sized - TRDV1
ALGECLRWGIPGKLI TRDJ1 many TRDD3 TRDV1
ACDTLGDTQADKLI TRDJ1 many TRDD3 TRDV2
ALGEPTGGFPDKLI TRDJ1 many TRDD3 TRDV1
ACDTAEITDWDTRQMF TRDJ3 medium-sized - TRDV2
ALEQSGPPAVLQTDKLI TRDJ1 many - TRDV1
APVVCPTGGYGYTDKLI TRDJ1 many TRDD3 TRDV3
ALGEFPFWGIQDKLI TRDJ1 medium-sized TRDD3 TRDV1
ACDTLATTDKLI TRDJ1 medium-sized - TRDV2
ALGEPWDTRDKLI TRDJ1 many TRDD3 TRDV1
ALGELGGAAGDDKLI TRDJ1 many - TRDV1
AFIRTGGPAI TRDJ1 medium-sized TRDD3 TRDV3
ALGERALPYLGGDLYTDKLI TRDJ1 many - TRDV1
ALNNLREASRSGDGGTDKLI TRDJ1 - - TRDV1
ALGELALLGGTKLI TRDJ1 few TRDD3 TRDV1
ALGELAPPWGHRTDKLI TRDJ1 medium-sized - TRDV1
ALGLFLRQWNTDKLI TRDJ1 many TRDD2 TRDV1
ACDTTTGGSLDKLI TRDJ1 many TRDD3 TRDV2